Sequencing of this T cell receptor (beta chain) was carried out in a study of cytomegalovirus exposure and HLA in healthy donors. Germline V gene data show CDR1 as SGDLS and CDR2 as YYNGEE. The V and J ends lost 3 bases and 0 bases respectively, with 15 bases between them. The CDR3 extends over 16 amino acids. A word on this clone: Its specificity is not known.

Study-wide results and limits: A few chains tied to CMV proved CMV antigen-specific in vitro.

The PCR was carried out with 60 Vbeta primers and 13 Jbeta primers. Measured with immunoSEQ multiplex PCR; TCRdb has only the in-frame clones, and not every one. The sample records about 100,000 clones, 74% being singletons. The sample taken for sequencing was PBMCs. The chain couples TRBV9 to TRBJ1-1; D is possibly TRBD1 (6 bases). The receptor was derived from a man aged 50-60 years in good health and CMV-seropositive. The CDR3 spells CASSASLGHLNTEAFF. The CDR3 coding sequence is TGTGCCAGCAGCGCTTCTCTGGGACACTTGAACACTGAAGCTTTCTTT.